The 6 T cell receptor beta chains reported below all come from one sample, sequenced in a study of T cells in Graves' hyperthyroidism and ophthalmopathy. RNA transcripts served as the template for amplifying TCR beta CDR3 regions. First-round RT-PCR targeting the TCR CDR3 was performed with the HTBI primer set. In TCRdb, the multiplex PCR reads were re-called with MiXCR into one record per CDR3 protein. The data show around 450,000 distinct CDR3 sequences, more than 15% seen once. Specimen: blood. These receptor sequences come from a woman between 18 and 29 years old with Graves' hyperthyroidism.

This clonotype was recorded many times. The chain recombines TRBV12-3 or TRBV12-4 with TRBJ2-3; 11 bases map to TRBD2. This CDR3 has 21 amino acids. Germline trimming cut 3 bases from V and 7 bases from J; bases unmatched to any gene: 24. In nucleotides, the CDR3 is TGTGCCAGCAGTTTTAAGGGACTAGCGGTACTCCTAGAGGGCCGGACGAATACGCAGTATTTT. Translated, it gives CASSFKGLAVLLEGRTNTQYF.

The rearrangement links TRBV29-1 to TRBJ2-1, with D perhaps TRBD1 (5 bases). The CDR3 contains 11 residues. The germline V gene encodes CDR1 SQVTM and CDR2 ANQGSEA. V lost 3 bases to trimming and J lost 5 bases, with 5 bases between them. CDR3 in amino acids: CSVDRDNEQFF. The DNA for the CDR3 is TGCAGCGTTGACAGGGACAATGAGCAGTTCTTC.

In this sample, this clonotype turned up many times. The CDR3 sequence is CASSLVGGLVGTQYF. In DNA, the CDR3 is TGTGCCAGCAGCTTAGTAGGGGGCCTGGTAGGCACCCAGTACTTC. V and J are TRBV7-2 and TRBJ2-5, with 7 nucleotides matching TRBD1. CDR3 size: 15 residues. Germline CDR1 and CDR2: SGHTA and FQGNSA. J gave up 8 bases and V 1 base, and 10 bases lay outside the gene matches.

This clonotype was detected once. This chain connects TRBV5-1 to TRBJ2-1, with TRBD2 matching over 8 bases. CDR3 length: 16 amino acids. The ends lost 4 bases at V and 3 bases at J; junction bases unmatched: 9. Germline V gene data show CDR1 as SGHRS and CDR2 as YFSETQ. CDR3 nucleotides: TGCGCCAGCAGCCTTAGCGGGGACATTCTCTACAATGAGCAGTTCTTC. Its translation: CASSLSGDILYNEQFF.

This clonotype was found once. A read error is possible here, since a much larger clone lies one base away. V and J are TRBV13 and TRBJ1-1; D is undetermined. Germline V lookup: CDR1 PRHDT, CDR2 FYEKMQ (reference sequence). The CDR3 totals 14 residues. This CDR3 is CATSVRGLNTGAFF. The DNA for the CDR3 is TGTGCCACCTCCGTTCGAGGATTGAACACTGGAGCTTTCTTT.

The gene calls are TRBV12-3 or TRBV12-4 and TRBJ2-1; D uncertain. The CDR3 has 13 amino acids. V was clipped by 6 bases and J by 6 bases, with 12 bases between them. The CDR3 region is CASRLEVGNEQFF. The CDR3 nucleotides are TGTGCCAGCAGGCTAGAAGTAGGCAATGAGCAGTTCTTC.